These 30 T cell receptor beta chains were all obtained from the same sample, sequenced in a study of T cell changes during pregnancy in multiple sclerosis. Some clones are missing from TCRdb's copy, which holds only in-frame ones; the method was immunoSEQ multiplex PCR. The data show about 92,000 clones, 92% seen once. Sequenced material: peripheral blood, taken in the first trimester of pregnancy. The receptors were gathered from a female donor with multiple sclerosis, enrolled in a pregnancy study.

The chain combines TRBV7-2 with TRBJ2-2; D is unresolved. The CDR3 contains 15 residues. Germline values: CDR1 SGHTA, CDR2 FQGNSA. Trimming removed 7 bases at V and 4 bases at J, with 16 bases between. CDR3 DNA sequence: TGTGCCAGCATCCCCCCGGGTCGGTCCACCGGGGAGCTGTTTTTT. The encoded protein is CASIPPGRSTGELFF.

This clone is a singleton in its sample. J is TRBJ2-7 and V is TRBV6-5; TRBD1 agrees at 10 bases. CDR1 and CDR2 from the germline V gene are MNHEY and SVGAGI. This CDR3 comprises 14 residues. V shed 6 bases, J shed 2 bases, and the junction held 4 bases outside the gene matches. CDR3 residues: CASRRTGGTYEQYF. In DNA form, the CDR3 reads TGTGCCAGCAGAAGGACAGGGGGAACCTACGAGCAGTACTTC.

This clone was observed once. The chain combines TRBV5-1 with TRBJ2-7; TRBD2 matches at 7 bases. Germline V lookup: CDR1 SGHRS, CDR2 YFSETQ. There are 15 residues in the CDR3. Trimming took 4 bases from V and 0 from J; bases not matched to a gene: 7. CDR3 in amino acids: CASSPQRELSYEQYF. In nucleotides, the CDR3 is TGCGCCAGCAGCCCTCAGCGGGAACTCTCCTACGAGCAGTACTTC.

The chain recombines TRBV29-1 with TRBJ2-7, with 7 bases matching TRBD2. CDR3 length: 16 amino acids. Unmatched junction bases numbered 17, after V lost 7 bases and J lost 2 bases. Per the germline V gene, CDR1 is SQVTM and CDR2 is ANQGSEA. The CDR3 DNA follows: TGCAGCGCCGAAGGAGGTTCTGGACTAGGGCCCTACGAGCAGTACTTC. Its translation: CSAEGGSGLGPYEQYF.

On this clone: The sample holds other DNA sequences that translate to the same CDR3. The chain recombines TRBV9 with TRBJ2-2; 11 nucleotides align to TRBD2. With 2 bases clipped from V and 5 bases from J, the junction kept 8 bases outside the gene matches. There are 17 residues in the CDR3. CDR1 and CDR2 from the germline V gene are SGDLS and YYNGEE. CDR3 sequence: CASSVVGLAGGTGELFF. The CDR3 nucleotides are TGTGCCAGCAGCGTGGTGGGTCTAGCGGGAGGTACCGGGGAGCTGTTTTTT.

The chain couples TRBV25-1 to TRBJ1-6; TRBD1 aligns across 7 bases. V lost 6 bases to trimming and J lost 9 bases; unmatched junction nucleotides: 8. This CDR3 has 14 residues. Germline loops: CDR1 MGHDK, CDR2 SYGVNS. CDR3 loop: CASSLQGRGSPLHF. The CDR3 DNA is TGTGCCAGCAGCCTACAGGGGCGGGGTTCACCCCTCCACTTT.

The chain employs TRBV11-3 and TRBJ2-7; TRBD1 aligns across 7 bases. The CDR3 totals 15 residues. The germline V gene has CDR1 SGHNT and CDR2 YENEEA. V lost 5 bases and J lost 6; bases outside the gene matches: 13. As DNA, the CDR3 is TGTGCCAGCAGCGCGACCGGGACAGCGCCTGGCGAGCAGTACTTC. This translates into CASSATGTAPGEQYF.

V is TRBV2 and J is TRBJ2-7, with a tentative D call TRBD1 (6 bases). Germline-derived CDR1 and CDR2 are SNHLY and FYNNEI. This CDR3 spans 17 amino acids. The V end was cut by 5 bases, the J end by 4 bases, with 24 bases between. CDR3 coding DNA: TGTGCCAGCAGTTGGGGGCTATTAGGGATTAGGGGTTACGAGCAGTACTTC. Protein: CASSWGLLGIRGYEQYF.

This clone has a single count. This chain connects TRBV5-1 to TRBJ2-5; 8 nucleotides align to TRBD1. Germline CDR1 reads SGHRS; CDR2 reads YFSETQ. V lost 5 bases to trimming and J lost 5 bases; unmatched junction nucleotides: 8. The CDR3 consists of 14 residues. DNA for the CDR3: TGCGCCAGCAGTCGCGACAGGGGAGATGAGACCCAGTACTTC. It yields the protein CASSRDRGDETQYF.

The chain links TRBV11-2 to TRBJ2-3, with D possibly matching TRBD1 (5 bases). Trimming pared 2 bases from V and 5 bases from J, leaving 20 bases between. There are 17 residues in the CDR3. CDR1 SGHAT and CDR2 FQNNGV come from the germline V gene. CDR3 protein: CASSLIQGLSSLDTQYF. The DNA of the CDR3 is TGTGCCAGCAGCTTAATTCAGGGCCTCTCGAGCTTAGATACGCAGTATTTT. Using reference TRBV11-2 and TRBJ2-3 for the parts outside the CDR3, the full variable domain is EAGVAQSPRYKIIEKRQSVAFWCNPISGHATLYWYQQILGQGPKLLIQFQNNGVVDDSQLPKDRFSAERLKGVDSTLKIQPAKLEDSAVYLCASSLIQGLSSLDTQYFGPGTRLTVL.

The chain couples TRBV7-9 to TRBJ1-1; D is perhaps TRBD1 (5 bases). Trimming took 5 bases from V and 4 from J, leaving 11 bases between them. The length of the CDR3 is 13 residues. The V gene's germline CDR1 is SEHNR and CDR2 FQNEAQ (reference sequence). The chain's CDR3 is CASSHQGGTEAFF. Written as DNA, the CDR3 is TGTGCCAGCAGCCACCAGGGTGGCACTGAAGCTTTCTTT.

This chain uses TRBV4-2 with TRBJ1-2; 9 positions agree with TRBD1. With V trimmed by 0 bases and J by 7 bases, 6 bases remained unmatched. The CDR3 length is 15 residues. Germline loops: CDR1 LGHNA, CDR2 YNFKEQ. The CDR3 DNA is TGTGCCAGCAGCCAAGATGGGACAGGGATCTCTGGCTACACCTTC. Encoded protein: CASSQDGTGISGYTF.

This chain joins TRBV7-8 and TRBJ1-1, with D uncertain. Trimming cost V 5 bases and J 0 bases, with 13 bases left between them. Germline V gene sequence: CDR1 SGHVS, CDR2 FQNEAQ. CDR3 length: 15 amino acids. In DNA, the CDR3 is TGTGCCAGCAGCCGATCGGAGGTCTTGAACACTGAAGCTTTCTTT. Its protein product is CASSRSEVLNTEAFF.

This chain uses TRBV25-1 with TRBJ2-3; 8 positions match TRBD1. After removal of 5 bases from V and 6 bases from J, the junction contained 10 bases not matched to a gene. The CDR3 covers 15 residues. Germline CDR1 and CDR2: MGHDK and SYGVNS. The CDR3 DNA reads TGTGCCAGCAGTCCTTGGGACAGGCCGGGGGATACGCAGTATTTT. Amino acid sequence: CASSPWDRPGDTQYF. Based on the CDR3 plus reference TRBV25-1 and TRBJ2-3, the full variable domain is EADIYQTPRYLVIGTGKKITLECSQTMGHDKMYWYQQDPGMELHLIHYSYGVNSTEKGDLSSESTVSRIRTEHFPLTLESARPSHTSQYLCASSPWDRPGDTQYFGPGTRLTVL.

The table lists this clone with a count of one. This chain uses TRBV5-4 with TRBJ1-2; D is perhaps TRBD1 (5 bases). This CDR3 comprises 14 residues. Between the trimmed V and J ends, which lost 3 bases and 4 bases, there was a span of 13 bases. Germline V lookup: CDR1 SGHNT, CDR2 YYREEE (reference sequence). The CDR3 sequence is CASSSSRGGYGYTF. The DNA for the CDR3 is TGTGCCAGCAGCTCCTCTCGGGGGGGCTATGGCTACACCTTC.

The gene calls are TRBV15 and TRBJ2-3; perhaps TRBD2 as D (6 bases). This CDR3 comprises 19 residues. With 1 base removed from V and 4 bases from J, the gap between germline ends came to 24 bases. Germline CDR1 and CDR2: LNHNV and YYDKDF (reference sequence). CDR3 nucleotides: TGTGCCACCAGCAGAGTGGTTACGACCGCGGGGACCAGCCCAGATACGCAGTATTTT. Protein: CATSRVVTTAGTSPDTQYF.

CDR3 amino acids: CASSIAQGPQETQYF. The DNA of the CDR3 is TGTGCCAGTAGTATTGCTCAGGGCCCCCAAGAGACCCAGTACTTC. V and J are TRBV19 and TRBJ2-5; a possible D gene is TRBD1 (5 bases). The V gene's germline CDR1 is LNHDA and CDR2 SQIVND (reference sequence). Trimming took off 3 bases at V and 1 base at J, with 12 bases between the two ends. The CDR3 is 15 residues long.

The chain recombines TRBV7-9 with TRBJ2-3, with 7 bases that match TRBD2. With 8 bases clipped from V and 0 bases from J, the junction kept 2 bases outside the gene matches. The CDR3 totals 13 residues. CDR1 is SEHNR and CDR2 is FQNEAQ in the germline V gene (reference sequence). The CDR3 region is CASLGGSTDTQYF. CDR3 nucleotide sequence: TGTGCCAGCCTGGGGGGGAGCACAGATACGCAGTATTTT.

The V gene is TRBV4-1, the J gene TRBJ1-1; no reliable D call. V lost 1 base and J 1 base, leaving 7 bases between the germline ends. Germline V gives CDR1 MGHRA, CDR2 YSYEKL. This CDR3 contains 14 residues. The CDR3 DNA follows: TGCGCCAGCAGCCAAGTTCTGTCGAACACTGAAGCTTTCTTT. This gives the protein CASSQVLSNTEAFF.

This clone is a singleton in its sample. This chain uses TRBV6-5 with TRBJ2-3; D ambiguous. The length of the CDR3 is 12 residues. In germline, CDR1 is MNHEY, CDR2 SVGAGI. Trimming removed 6 bases at V and 4 bases at J, with 8 bases between. DNA of the CDR3: TGTGCCAGCAGCCCGTCAGCAGATACGCAGTATTTT. Translated: CASSPSADTQYF.

The gene calls are TRBV4-1 and TRBJ1-1, with D maybe TRBD1 (6 bases). The V and J ends lost 0 bases and 6 bases respectively, with 14 bases between them. The germline V gene encodes CDR1 MGHRA and CDR2 YSYEKL. The CDR3 is 15 residues long. CDR3 nucleotides: TGCGCCAGCAGCCAAGAGGGGGGGGCGGCCTCTGAAGCTTTCTTT. The encoded protein is CASSQEGGAASEAFF.

The chain links TRBV28 to TRBJ2-7; a weak D match, TRBD1 (5 bases). The ends were cut back, 2 bases at V and 0 bases at J, with 17 bases in the middle. This CDR3 comprises 17 residues. The germline V gene has CDR1 MDHEN and CDR2 SYDVKM. Here the CDR3 DNA reads TGTGCCAGCAGTTTAGCCAATTCAGACAGAGCCTCCTACGAGCAGTACTTC. This codes for CASSLANSDRASYEQYF.

This clone was counted a single time. The CDR3 loop reads CASGAVDRPTDTQYF. DNA of the CDR3: TGTGCCAGTGGGGCTGTGGACAGGCCCACAGATACGCAGTATTTT. This chain connects TRBV19 to TRBJ2-3; 7 positions match TRBD1. V lost 8 bases and J lost 2; bases outside the gene matches: 10. The CDR3 has 15 amino acids. Germline CDR1 reads LNHDA; CDR2 reads SQIVND (reference sequence).

V usage is TRBV7-2 and J usage is TRBJ1-3; D is undetermined. Trimming cost V 3 bases and J 5 bases, with 5 bases left between them. CDR3 length: 12 residues. Looked up from germline, CDR1 is SGHTA and CDR2 is FQGNSA. For the CDR3, the DNA is TGTGCCAGCAGCTTGTCTCGAAACACCATATATTTT. It codes for CASSLSRNTIYF.

This clone was seen more than once but under ten times. The chain couples TRBV30 to TRBJ1-1; 7 bases map to TRBD1. This CDR3 region has 13 residues. The germline gives CDR1 GTSNPN, CDR2 SVGIG (reference sequence). V gave up 4 bases and J gave up 3 bases; unmatched junction bases: 5. The CDR3 DNA sequence: TGTGCCTGGAAAGACAGGGCGGACACTGAAGCTTTCTTT. It codes for CAWKDRADTEAFF.

The rearrangement links TRBV5-1 to TRBJ2-3, with 7 bases that match TRBD1. The J segment lost 2 bases and the V segment lost 1 base, leaving 4 bases of the junction unmatched. The CDR3 runs 15 residues. Looked up from germline, CDR1 is SGHRS and CDR2 is YFSETQ. DNA for the CDR3: TGCGCCAGCAGCTTGCCCAGGGGGAACACAGATACGCAGTATTTT. This gives the protein CASSLPRGNTDTQYF.

The chain joins TRBV27 to TRBJ1-1; 9 bases align to TRBD1. Trimming removed 6 bases from V and 6 bases from J; junction bases left unmatched: 8. The germline V gene encodes CDR1 MNHEY and CDR2 SMNVEV (reference sequence). The CDR3 extends over 14 amino acids. The CDR3 sequence: CASRPPGTGSEAFF. CDR3 DNA: TGTGCCAGCAGACCCCCCGGGACAGGGTCTGAAGCTTTCTTT.

This clone was observed a single time. The rearrangement links TRBV5-5 to TRBJ2-1; 13 nucleotides line up with TRBD2. Germline V gives CDR1 SGHKS, CDR2 YYEKEE (reference sequence). The junction had 7 bases not matched to a gene; V was cut back by 6 bases and J by 10 bases. This CDR3 has 14 amino acids. The CDR3 DNA sequence: TGTGCCAGCACCCTACTAGCGGGAGGGCCGGAGCAGTTCTTC. It translates to CASTLLAGGPEQFF.

This rearrangement joins TRBV27 to TRBJ2-7; D is perhaps TRBD1 (5 bases). Germline V lookup: CDR1 MNHEY, CDR2 SMNVEV (reference sequence). V dropped 3 bases and J dropped 1 base, with 7 bases sitting between them. The CDR3 is 13 residues long. The CDR3 loop is CASSFSGSYEQYF. The CDR3 region has the DNA TGTGCCAGCAGTTTTTCAGGGTCCTACGAGCAGTACTTC.

The chain carries TRBV5-1 and TRBJ2-3; the match to TRBD2 covers 10 bases. Trimming at V came to 0 bases and at J to 5 bases, leaving 9 bases not matched to a gene. The germline CDR1 and CDR2 sequences are SGHRS and YFSETQ. CDR3 length: 17 residues. In DNA, the CDR3 is TGCGCCAGCAGCTTGGCCGCTAGCGGGAGTTTAGTAGATACGCAGTATTTT. Protein sequence: CASSLAASGSLVDTQYF.